This paragraph reports one T cell receptor beta chain. Its specificity is unknown. The data were taken from a study of OX40 agonist ivuxolimab in advanced cancers. Study as a whole: Patients in dose escalation had liver, melanoma, kidney or head and neck cancers. There were three patients with partial responses, one having hepatocellular carcinoma and two cutaneous melanoma. The eligibility criteria allowed prior anti-PD-1, anti-PD-L1 or anti-CTLA-4 therapy, and about 40% had some. Whole-study results and caveats: Low normalized T-cell clonal expansion was also seen in some nonresponders.

The CDR3 is made up of 13 amino acids. V shed 5 bases, J shed 4 bases, and the junction held 3 bases outside the gene matches. The germline CDR1 and CDR2 sequences are SGHVS and FQNEAQ. Assay used: immunoSEQ multiplex PCR; TCRdb lists only in-frame clones, some missing. Among 90,000 to 120,000 clones listed, around 93% were seen once. The sequence was obtained from an adult with an advanced solid tumor such as melanoma, head and neck, liver or kidney cancer. V and J are TRBV7-8 and TRBJ1-1, with 8 bases lining up with TRBD1. Source: CD4+ or CD8+ T cells sorted from blood, taken in a trial of the OX40 agonist ivuxolimab. CDR3 loop: CASSVQGATEAFF. The CDR3 DNA reads as TGTGCCAGCAGCGTCCAGGGGGCCACTGAAGCTTTCTTT.